The clone carrying this T cell receptor (beta chain) occurred many times. Its target is not known. Clones were sequenced by immunoSEQ multiplex PCR, and TCRdb holds only the in-frame ones, with some missing. This table holds about 38,000 clones with no singletons; the top ten claim 2.5%. Germline values: CDR1 LNHDA, CDR2 SQIVND (reference sequence). The CDR3 runs to 15 residues. The ends were cut back, 0 bases at V and 6 bases at J, with 14 bases in the middle. On the day of bone marrow donation, the related graft donor provided peripheral blood. This record belongs to a study of T cells after posttransplantation cyclophosphamide. Study-level points and caveats: Skin or GI-infiltrating T cells shared few TRB sequences with blood. Donor-recipient repertoire similarity was low at 1-2 months, rising over year one. After PTCy, TRB diversity resembled that of CNI/methotrexate controls.

The receptor comes from a man aged 50 to 59 in good health, CMV-negative, and a related stem cell transplant donor. The material sequenced was PBMCs. V is TRBV19 and J is TRBJ2-5; D is uncertain. The CDR3 loop reads CASSIDQNGGKTQYF. DNA of the CDR3: TGTGCCAGTAGTATAGATCAAAACGGCGGCAAGACCCAGTACTTC.